The TCR beta chain described here comes from a study of blood T cell repertoires in COVID-19. The table came from immunoSEQ multiplex PCR; TCRdb's copy has only in-frame clones and leaves some out. Seen here are about 380,000 clones, approximately 84% observed once, and the top ten hold roughly 3%. Residents of under 25 US areas, aged about 18 to 100 years, made up the participants. Two negative PCRs, clearance, or symptom resolution were required of recovered Cohort 3 donors. The source of this sequence is a woman aged 30 to 39 who had recovered from COVID-19. Sequenced material: PBMCs or T cells enriched from blood (not recorded which).

Here the CDR3 DNA reads TGTGCCAGCAGTCGGACTAGCGGGGACTACAATGAGCAGTTCTTC. Translated, it gives CASSRTSGDYNEQFF. The genes are TRBV6-5 and TRBJ2-1, with 12 bases lining up with TRBD2. Germline V gene sequence: CDR1 MNHEY, CDR2 SVGAGI. V trimming: 5 bases; J trimming: 3 bases; junction bases outside the gene matches: 2. This CDR3 has 15 residues.